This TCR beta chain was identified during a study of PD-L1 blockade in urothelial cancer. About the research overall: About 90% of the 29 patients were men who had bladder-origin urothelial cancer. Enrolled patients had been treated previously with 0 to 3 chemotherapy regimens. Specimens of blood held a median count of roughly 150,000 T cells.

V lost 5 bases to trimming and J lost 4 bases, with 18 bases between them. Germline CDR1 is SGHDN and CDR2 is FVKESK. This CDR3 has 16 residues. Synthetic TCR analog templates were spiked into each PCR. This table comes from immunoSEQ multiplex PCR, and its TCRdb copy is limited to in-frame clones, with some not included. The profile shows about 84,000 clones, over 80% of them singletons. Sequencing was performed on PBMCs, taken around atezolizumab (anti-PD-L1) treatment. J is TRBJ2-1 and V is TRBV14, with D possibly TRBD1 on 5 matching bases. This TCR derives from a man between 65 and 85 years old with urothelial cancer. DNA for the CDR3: TGTGCCAGCAGCATCCCTAGGGGCGGCAGATACAATGAGCAGTTCTTC. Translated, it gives CASSIPRGGRYNEQFF.